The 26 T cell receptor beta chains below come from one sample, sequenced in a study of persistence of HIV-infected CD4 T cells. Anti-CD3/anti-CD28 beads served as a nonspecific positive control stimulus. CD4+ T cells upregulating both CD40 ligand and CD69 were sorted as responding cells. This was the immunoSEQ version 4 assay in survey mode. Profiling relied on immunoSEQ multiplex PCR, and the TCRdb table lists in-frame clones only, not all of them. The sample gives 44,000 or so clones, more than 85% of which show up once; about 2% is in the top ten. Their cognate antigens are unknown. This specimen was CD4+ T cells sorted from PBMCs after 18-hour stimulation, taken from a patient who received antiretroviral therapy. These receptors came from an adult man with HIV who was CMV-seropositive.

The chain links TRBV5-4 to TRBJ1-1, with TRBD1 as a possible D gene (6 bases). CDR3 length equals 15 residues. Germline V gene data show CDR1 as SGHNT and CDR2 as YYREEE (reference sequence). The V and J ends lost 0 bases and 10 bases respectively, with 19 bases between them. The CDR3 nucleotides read TGTGCCAGCAGCTTGGAGATCGGGAAAGAGGGGGGAGCTTTCTTT. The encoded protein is CASSLEIGKEGGAFF.

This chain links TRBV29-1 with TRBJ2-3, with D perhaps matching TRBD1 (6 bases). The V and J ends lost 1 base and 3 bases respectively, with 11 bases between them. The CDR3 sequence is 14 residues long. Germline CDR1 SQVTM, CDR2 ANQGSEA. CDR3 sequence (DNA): TGCAGCGTTGAAGCAGGGGTAAGGACAGATACGCAGTATTTT. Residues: CSVEAGVRTDTQYF.

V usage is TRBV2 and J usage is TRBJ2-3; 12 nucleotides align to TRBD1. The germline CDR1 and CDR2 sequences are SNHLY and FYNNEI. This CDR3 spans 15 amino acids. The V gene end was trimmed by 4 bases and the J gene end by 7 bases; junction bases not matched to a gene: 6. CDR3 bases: TGTGCCAGCAGTGCGGGACAGGGGGCGCGGAATACGCAGTATTTT. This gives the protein CASSAGQGARNTQYF.

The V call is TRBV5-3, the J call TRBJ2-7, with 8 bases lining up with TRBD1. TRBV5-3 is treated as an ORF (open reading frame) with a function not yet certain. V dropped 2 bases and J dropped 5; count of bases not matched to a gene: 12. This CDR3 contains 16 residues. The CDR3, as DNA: TGTGCCAGAAGCTTCCAACAGGGGGTAGGGTATCACGAGCAGTACTTC. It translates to CARSFQQGVGYHEQYF.

The CDR3, as DNA: TGTGCCAGTAGTATCGCGAGGGACAGGGAGCTCGAGCAGTACTTC. Amino acids: CASSIARDRELEQYF. J is TRBJ2-7 and V is TRBV19; 9 nucleotides align to TRBD1. The V gene end was trimmed by 3 bases and the J gene end by 6 bases; junction bases not matched to a gene: 9. There are 15 residues in the CDR3. CDR1 is LNHDA, CDR2 SQIVND, per germline (reference sequence).

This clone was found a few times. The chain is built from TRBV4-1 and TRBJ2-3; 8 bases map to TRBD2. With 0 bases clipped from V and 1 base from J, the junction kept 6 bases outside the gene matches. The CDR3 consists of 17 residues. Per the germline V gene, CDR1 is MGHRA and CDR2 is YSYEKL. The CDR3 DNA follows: TGCGCCAGCAGCCAAGAATTTTCGCGGGGGGGCACAGATACGCAGTATTTT. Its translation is CASSQEFSRGGTDTQYF.

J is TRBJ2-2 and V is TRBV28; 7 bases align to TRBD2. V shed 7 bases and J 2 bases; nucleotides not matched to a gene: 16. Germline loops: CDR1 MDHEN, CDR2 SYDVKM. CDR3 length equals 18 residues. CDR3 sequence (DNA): TGTGCCAGCAACTCCCCCCCATTTACGGGGGGTAACACCGGGGAGCTGTTTTTT. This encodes CASNSPPFTGGNTGELFF.

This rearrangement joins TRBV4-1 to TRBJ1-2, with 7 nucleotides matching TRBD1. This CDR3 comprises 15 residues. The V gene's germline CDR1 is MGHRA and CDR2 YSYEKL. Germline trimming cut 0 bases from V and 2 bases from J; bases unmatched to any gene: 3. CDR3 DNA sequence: TGCGCCAGCAGCCAAGACAGGGGGGAAAACTATGGCTACACCTTC. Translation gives CASSQDRGENYGYTF.

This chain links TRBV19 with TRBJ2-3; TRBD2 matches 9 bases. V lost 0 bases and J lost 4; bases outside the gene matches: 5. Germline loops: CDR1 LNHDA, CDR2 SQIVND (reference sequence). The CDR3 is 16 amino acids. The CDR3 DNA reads TGTGCCAGTAGTATAGATCGGGCTAGCGGGGCAGATACGCAGTATTTT. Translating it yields CASSIDRASGADTQYF. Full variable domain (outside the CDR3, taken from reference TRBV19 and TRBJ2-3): DGGITQSPKYLFRKEGQNVTLSCEQNLNHDAMYWYRQDPGQGLRLIYYSQIVNDFQKGDIAEGYSVSREKKESFPLTVTSAQKNPTAFYLCASSIDRASGADTQYFGPGTRLTVL.

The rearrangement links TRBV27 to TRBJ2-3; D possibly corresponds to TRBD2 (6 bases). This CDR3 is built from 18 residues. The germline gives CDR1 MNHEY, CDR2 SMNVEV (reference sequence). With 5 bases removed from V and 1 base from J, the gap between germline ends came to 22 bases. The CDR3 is CASSPHFTAGPGTDTQYF. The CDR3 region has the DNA TGTGCCAGCAGTCCCCACTTCACGGCGGGGCCGGGCACAGATACGCAGTATTTT.

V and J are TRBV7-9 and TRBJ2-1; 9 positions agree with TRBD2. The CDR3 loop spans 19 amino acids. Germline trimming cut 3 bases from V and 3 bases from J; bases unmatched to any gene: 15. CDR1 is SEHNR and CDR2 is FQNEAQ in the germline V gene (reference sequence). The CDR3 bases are TGTGCCAGCAGCTTCTCCCTTGGCGGTAGCGGGGGTGACTACAATGAGCAGTTCTTC. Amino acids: CASSFSLGGSGGDYNEQFF.

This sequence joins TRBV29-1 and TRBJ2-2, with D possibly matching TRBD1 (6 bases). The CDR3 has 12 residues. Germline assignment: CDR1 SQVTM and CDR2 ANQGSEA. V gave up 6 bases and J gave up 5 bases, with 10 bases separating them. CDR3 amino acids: CSVSGHTGELFF. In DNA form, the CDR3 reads TGCAGCGTCTCGGGACATACCGGGGAGCTGTTTTTT.

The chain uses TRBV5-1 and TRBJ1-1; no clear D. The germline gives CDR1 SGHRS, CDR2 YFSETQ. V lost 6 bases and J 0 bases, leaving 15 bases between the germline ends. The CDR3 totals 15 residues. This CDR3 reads CASTEMAGVNTEAFF. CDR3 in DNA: TGCGCCAGCACCGAAATGGCCGGGGTGAACACTGAAGCTTTCTTT.

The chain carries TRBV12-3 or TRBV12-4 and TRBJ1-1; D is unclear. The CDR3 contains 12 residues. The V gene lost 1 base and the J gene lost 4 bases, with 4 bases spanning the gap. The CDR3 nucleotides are TGTGCCAGCAGTTTAGTTGTCACTGAAGCTTTCTTT. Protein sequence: CASSLVVTEAFF.

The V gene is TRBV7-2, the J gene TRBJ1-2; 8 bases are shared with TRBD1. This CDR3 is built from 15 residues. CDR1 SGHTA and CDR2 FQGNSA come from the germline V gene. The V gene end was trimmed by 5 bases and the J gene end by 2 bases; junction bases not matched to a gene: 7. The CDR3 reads CASSPYRGENYGYTF. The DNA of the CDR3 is TGTGCCAGCAGCCCCTACAGGGGGGAAAACTATGGCTACACCTTC.

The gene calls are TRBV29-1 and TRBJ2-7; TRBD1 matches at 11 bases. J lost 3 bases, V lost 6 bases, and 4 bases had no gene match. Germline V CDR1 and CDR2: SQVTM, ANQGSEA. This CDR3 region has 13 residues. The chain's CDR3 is CSVRTGGGYEQYF. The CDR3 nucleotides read TGCAGCGTCAGGACAGGGGGCGGCTACGAGCAGTACTTC.

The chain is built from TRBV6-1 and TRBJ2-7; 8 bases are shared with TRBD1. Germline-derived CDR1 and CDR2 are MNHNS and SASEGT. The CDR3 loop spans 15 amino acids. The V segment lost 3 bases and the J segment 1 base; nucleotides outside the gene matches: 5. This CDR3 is CASSERQGISYEQYF. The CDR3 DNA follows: TGTGCCAGCAGTGAGCGACAGGGGATATCCTACGAGCAGTACTTC.

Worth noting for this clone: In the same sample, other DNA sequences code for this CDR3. The CDR3 loop reads CASRRTSGGTGELFF. The CDR3 nucleotides read TGTGCCAGCAGGAGGACTAGCGGGGGAACCGGGGAGCTGTTTTTT. The rearrangement uses TRBV2 and TRBJ2-2; 13 bases line up with TRBD2. V lost 6 bases, J lost 5 bases, and 3 bases stayed unmatched. The germline gives CDR1 SNHLY, CDR2 FYNNEI. The CDR3 length is 15 residues.

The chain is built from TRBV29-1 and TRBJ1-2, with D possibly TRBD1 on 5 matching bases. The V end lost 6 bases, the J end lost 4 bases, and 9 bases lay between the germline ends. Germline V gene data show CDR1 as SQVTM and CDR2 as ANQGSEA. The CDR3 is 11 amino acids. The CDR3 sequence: CSVEGTYGYTF. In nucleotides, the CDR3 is TGCAGCGTGGAGGGGACCTATGGCTACACCTTC.

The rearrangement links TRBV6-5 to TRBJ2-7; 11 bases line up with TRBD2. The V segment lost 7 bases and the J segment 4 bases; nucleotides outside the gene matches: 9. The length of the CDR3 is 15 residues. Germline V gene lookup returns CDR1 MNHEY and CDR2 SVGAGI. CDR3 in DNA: TGTGCCAGCACCCGAGGGGCTAGCGGGGGGTACGAGCAGTACTTC. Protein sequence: CASTRGASGGYEQYF.

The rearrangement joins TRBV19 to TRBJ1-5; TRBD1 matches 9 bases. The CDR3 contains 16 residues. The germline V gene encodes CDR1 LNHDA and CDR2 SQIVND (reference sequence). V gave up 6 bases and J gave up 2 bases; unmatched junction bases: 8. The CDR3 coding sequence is TGTGCCAGTAGCACACAGGGGGCGACCGGCAATCAGCCCCAGCATTTT. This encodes CASSTQGATGNQPQHF.

The CDR3 reads CASISWGFGSGNTIYF. DNA of the CDR3: TGTGCCAGTATCTCTTGGGGATTCGGCTCTGGAAACACCATATATTTT. The V call is TRBV19, the J call TRBJ1-3, with D hard to call. The germline CDR1 and CDR2 sequences are LNHDA and SQIVND (reference sequence). V gave up 7 bases and J gave up 0 bases, with 16 bases separating them. The CDR3 has 16 residues.

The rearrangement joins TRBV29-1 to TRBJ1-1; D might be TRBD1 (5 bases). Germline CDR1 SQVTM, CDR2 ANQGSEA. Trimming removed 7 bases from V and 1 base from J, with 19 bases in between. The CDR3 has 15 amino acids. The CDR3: CSAYLRTPTNTEAFF. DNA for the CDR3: TGCAGCGCCTACTTACGGACACCCACGAACACTGAAGCTTTCTTT.

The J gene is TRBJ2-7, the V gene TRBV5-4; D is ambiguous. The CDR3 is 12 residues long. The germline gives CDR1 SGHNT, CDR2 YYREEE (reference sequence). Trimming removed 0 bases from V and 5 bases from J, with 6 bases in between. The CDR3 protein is CASSLVGDEQYF. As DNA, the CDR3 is TGTGCCAGCAGCTTGGTTGGGGACGAGCAGTACTTC. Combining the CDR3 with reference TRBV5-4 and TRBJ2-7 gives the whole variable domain ETGVTQSPTHLIKTRGQQVTLRCSSQSGHNTVSWYQQALGQGPQFIFQYYREEENGRGNFPPRFSGLQFPNYSSELNVNALELDDSALYLCASSLVGDEQYFGPGTRLTVT.

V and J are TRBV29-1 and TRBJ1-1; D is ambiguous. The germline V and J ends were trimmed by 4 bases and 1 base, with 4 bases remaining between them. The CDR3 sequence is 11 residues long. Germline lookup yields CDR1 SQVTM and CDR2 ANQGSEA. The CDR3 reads CSVGENTEAFF. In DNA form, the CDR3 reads TGCAGCGTTGGGGAGAACACTGAAGCTTTCTTT. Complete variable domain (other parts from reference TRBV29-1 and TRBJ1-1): SAVISQKPSRDICQRGTSLTIQCQVDSQVTMMFWYRQQPGQSLTLIATANQGSEATYESGFVIDKFPISRPNLTFSTLTVSNMSPEDSSIYLCSVGENTEAFFGQGTRLTVV.

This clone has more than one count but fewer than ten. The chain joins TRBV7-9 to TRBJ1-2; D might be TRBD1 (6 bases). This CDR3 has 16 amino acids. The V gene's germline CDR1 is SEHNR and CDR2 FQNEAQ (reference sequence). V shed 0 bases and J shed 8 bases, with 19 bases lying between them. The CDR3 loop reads CASSLAGATGERGYTF. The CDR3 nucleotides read TGTGCCAGCAGCTTAGCGGGGGCGACAGGAGAAAGGGGCTACACCTTC.